These 20 T cell receptor beta chains originate from one sample sequenced in a study of blood T cells in healthy people across ages. Next came a second PCR, run for about 6 to 11 cycles, which used a sample-barcoded 5' primer along with a J-beta primer mix. MiXCR, run by TCRdb on the 5' RACE reads, gives a single entry per CDR3 protein. The data contain about a million distinct CDR3 sequences, around two fifths of them singletons. The material sequenced was blood. Every receptor here comes from a man in his late teens or twenties in good health.

At least ten counts were recorded for this clonotype. The V and J genes are TRBV5-1 and TRBJ2-3; 11 bases are shared with TRBD2. After removal of 4 bases from V and 0 bases from J, the junction contained 13 bases not matched to a gene. Germline assignment: CDR1 SGHRS and CDR2 YFSETQ. The CDR3 length is 19 residues. The CDR3 DNA follows: TGCGCCAGCAGCCTCTCCAGGACTAGCGGGTCCTCTAGCACAGATACGCAGTATTTT. It yields the protein CASSLSRTSGSSSTDTQYF.

The chain employs TRBV20-1 and TRBJ2-7, with a tentative D call TRBD2 (5 bases). This CDR3 is 15 amino acids long. V was cut by 3 bases and J by 2 bases, with 17 bases left in between. Germline loops: CDR1 DFQATT, CDR2 SNEGSKA (reference sequence). CDR3 residues: CSARGSQGEPYEQYF. Here the CDR3 DNA reads TGCAGTGCTAGGGGGAGTCAAGGTGAACCCTACGAGCAGTACTTC.

Only a few counts were recorded for this clonotype. The chain employs TRBV12-3 or TRBV12-4 and TRBJ1-6; D might be TRBD1 (6 bases). The CDR3 totals 15 residues. Between the trimmed V and J ends, which lost 7 bases and 5 bases, there was a span of 15 bases. The CDR3 DNA reads TGTGCCAGCACCCAAGGGGGACGGAATAATTCACCCCTCCACTTT. Protein sequence: CASTQGGRNNSPLHF.

This clonotype occurred a few times. V usage is TRBV20-1 and J usage is TRBJ2-7; TRBD1 aligns across 11 bases. This CDR3 has 12 residues. V trimming: 6 bases; J trimming: 7 bases; junction bases outside the gene matches: 5. Germline assignment: CDR1 DFQATT and CDR2 SNEGSKA (reference sequence). This CDR3 reads CSARDRGKEQYF. DNA of the CDR3: TGCAGTGCGAGGGACAGGGGGAAAGAGCAGTACTTC.

CDR3 region: CASSADNPDTQYF. CDR3 DNA sequence: TGTGCCAGCAGCGCGGACAACCCAGATACGCAGTATTTT. The chain joins TRBV9 to TRBJ2-3; a possible D gene is TRBD1 (5 bases). V was pared by 3 bases and J by 4 bases, with 9 bases between. The CDR3 runs to 13 residues. From germline, CDR1 is SGDLS and CDR2 YYNGEE.

V gene TRBV7-2 combines with J gene TRBJ2-1; the match to TRBD1 covers 7 bases. CDR1 and CDR2 (germline): SGHTA, FQGNSA. V lost 5 bases and J lost 6; bases outside the gene matches: 7. This CDR3 is built from 14 residues. The chain's CDR3 is CASSIQGGFNEQFF. In DNA, the CDR3 is TGTGCCAGCAGCATTCAAGGGGGCTTCAATGAGCAGTTCTTC. Variable domain in full (rest from reference TRBV7-2 and TRBJ2-1): GAGVSQSPSNKVTEKGKDVELRCDPISGHTALYWYRQSLGQGLEFLIYFQGNSAPDKSGLPSDRFSAERTGGSVSTLTIQRTQQEDSAVYLCASSIQGGFNEQFFGPGTRLTVL.

This clonotype was detected a few times. The chain carries TRBV20-1 and TRBJ1-1; D gene unclear. Trimming took 3 bases from V and 1 from J, leaving 12 bases between them. Germline V gene data show CDR1 as DFQATT and CDR2 as SNEGSKA (reference sequence). The CDR3 has 14 amino acids. CDR3 amino acids: CSARRRAGNTEAFF. CDR3 bases: TGCAGTGCTAGGCGGAGGGCTGGGAACACTGAAGCTTTCTTT.

This clonotype has ten or more counts. V is TRBV29-1 and J is TRBJ2-3, with D tentatively TRBD1 (6 bases). Germline V lookup: CDR1 SQVTM, CDR2 ANQGSEA. The CDR3 covers 13 residues. Trimming left V 7 bases short and J 0 bases short, with 11 bases between. The CDR3 loop is CSGRTESTDTQYF. The CDR3 coding sequence is TGCAGCGGACGGACAGAAAGCACAGATACGCAGTATTTT.

This chain links TRBV4-3 with TRBJ2-5; D remains unclear. V was cut by 0 bases and J by 7 bases, with 12 bases left in between. The germline gives CDR1 LGHNA, CDR2 YSLEER. The CDR3 covers 14 residues. CDR3 residues: CASSQDLSLTTQYF. CDR3 nucleotides: TGCGCCAGCAGCCAAGATTTGTCGTTGACGACCCAGTACTTC.

This clonotype has more than one count but fewer than ten. The chain couples TRBV5-4 to TRBJ1-6; D not certain. V lost 4 bases, J lost 7 bases, and 15 bases lay in between. CDR1 and CDR2 (germline): SGHNT, YYREEE (reference sequence). This CDR3 is 15 amino acids long. The CDR3 spells CASSRPGPSNSPLHF. The DNA for the CDR3 is TGTGCCAGCAGCCGACCGGGTCCTTCGAATTCACCCCTCCACTTT. Looking up the rest from reference TRBV5-4 and TRBJ1-6 gives the full variable domain: ETGVTQSPTHLIKTRGQQVTLRCSSQSGHNTVSWYQQALGQGPQFIFQYYREEENGRGNFPPRFSGLQFPNYSSELNVNALELDDSALYLCASSRPGPSNSPLHFGNGTRLTVT.

This clonotype came up a few times. In DNA form, the CDR3 reads TGCGCCAGCAGCCAAATTGAGGTTAGCGTTGAAGCTTTCTTT. This codes for CASSQIEVSVEAFF. The chain links TRBV4-1 to TRBJ1-1; no reliable D call. The CDR3 sequence is 14 residues long. The V end was cut by 2 bases, the J end by 7 bases, with 14 bases between. CDR1 MGHRA and CDR2 YSYEKL come from the germline V gene.

This clonotype was counted between two and nine times. The chain carries TRBV3-1 and TRBJ1-2; D is ambiguous. Trimming removed 1 base from V and 6 bases from J, with 3 bases in between. Germline CDR1 is LGHDT and CDR2 is YNNKEL (reference sequence). The CDR3 loop spans 11 amino acids. CDR3 coding DNA: TGTGCCAGCAGCCAAGTCCATGGCTACACCTTC. It yields the protein CASSQVHGYTF. Together with reference TRBV3-1 and TRBJ1-2, the CDR3 gives the full variable domain: DTAVSQTPKYLVTQMGNDKSIKCEQNLGHDTMYWYKQDSKKFLKIMFSYNNKELIINETVPNRFSPKSPDKAHLNLHINSLELGDSAVYFCASSQVHGYTFGSGTRLTVV.

J is TRBJ2-3 and V is TRBV12-3 or TRBV12-4; D remains ambiguous. Trimming removed 3 bases from V and 2 bases from J, with 12 bases in between. The CDR3 spans 15 residues. The CDR3 region is CASSFWTTSTDTQYF. Written as DNA, the CDR3 is TGTGCCAGCAGTTTCTGGACGACCTCCACAGATACGCAGTATTTT.

This clonotype has just a few counts. The chain has TRBV6-2 or TRBV6-3 and TRBJ2-7; 9 bases are a match to TRBD1. The V gene's germline CDR1 is MNHEY and CDR2 SVGEGT. V lost 2 bases to trimming and J lost 1 base; unmatched junction nucleotides: 6. The CDR3 extends over 16 amino acids. The CDR3: CASSYTSDRGSYEQYF. Here the CDR3 DNA reads TGTGCCAGCAGTTACACTTCGGACAGGGGTTCCTACGAGCAGTACTTC.

The chain is built from TRBV11-2 and TRBJ1-3; 8 nucleotides line up with TRBD1. Germline V lookup: CDR1 SGHAT, CDR2 FQNNGV. The V gene end was trimmed by 6 bases and the J gene end by 2 bases; junction bases not matched to a gene: 9. The CDR3 totals 16 residues. The CDR3 protein is CASSPTAGGPGNTIYF. For the CDR3, the DNA is TGTGCCAGCAGTCCTACCGCAGGGGGCCCTGGAAACACCATATATTTT. The complete variable domain, with remaining parts taken from reference TRBV11-2 and TRBJ1-3, reads EAGVAQSPRYKIIEKRQSVAFWCNPISGHATLYWYQQILGQGPKLLIQFQNNGVVDDSQLPKDRFSAERLKGVDSTLKIQPAKLEDSAVYLCASSPTAGGPGNTIYFGEGSWLTVV.

This chain joins TRBV5-8 and TRBJ1-2; tentative D call: TRBD1 (6 bases). V was cut by 10 bases and J by 10 bases, with 23 bases left in between. Per the germline V gene, CDR1 is SGHTS and CDR2 is YDEGEE. This CDR3 is 13 amino acids long. CDR3: CADVGTPRELYTF. The CDR3 DNA sequence: TGTGCCGACGTTGGGACACCTCGGGAACTCTACACCTTC.

This chain links TRBV7-2 with TRBJ1-2, with a possible D match to TRBD1 (5 bases). The CDR3 sequence is 15 residues long. Trimming removed 3 bases from V and 3 bases from J, with 14 bases in between. Germline CDR1 SGHTA, CDR2 FQGNSA. Here the CDR3 reads CASSFTTTEDYGYTF. The CDR3 DNA reads TGTGCCAGCAGCTTCACGACGACAGAAGACTATGGCTACACCTTC.

This clonotype was detected only a few times. This sequence joins TRBV5-1 and TRBJ1-2, with D unresolved. Trimming cost V 3 bases and J 4 bases, with 13 bases left between them. The CDR3 spans 14 residues. The V gene's germline CDR1 is SGHRS and CDR2 YFSETQ. CDR3 DNA sequence: TGCGCCAGCAGCTCCGAGTGGGAGGGCTATGGCTACACCTTC. Protein product: CASSSEWEGYGYTF.

The table lists this clonotype with a count of one. This chain connects TRBV4-2 to TRBJ2-7; maybe TRBD1 (6 bases). The ends were cut back, 0 bases at V and 4 bases at J, with 16 bases in the middle. CDR1 is LGHNA and CDR2 is YNFKEQ in the germline V gene. CDR3 length: 16 amino acids. CDR3: CASSQDKRTEGYEQYF. In DNA, the CDR3 is TGTGCCAGCAGCCAAGACAAAAGGACAGAGGGATACGAGCAGTACTTC.

In this sample, this clonotype turned up a few times. The chain has TRBV29-1 and TRBJ2-7; TRBD1 might be the D (6 bases). CDR3 size: 11 residues. V shed 7 bases and J shed 7 bases, with 14 bases lying between them. Germline-derived CDR1 and CDR2 are SQVTM and ANQGSEA. CDR3: CSGTGKGEQYF. DNA for the CDR3: TGCAGCGGCACAGGGAAAGGAGAGCAGTACTTC.